This record looks at one T cell receptor beta chain sequence and its context. This record comes from a study of OX40 agonist ivuxolimab in advanced cancers. Repertoires were generated with immunoSEQ multiplex PCR, while TCRdb's copy carries only in-frame clones and drops some. The sample lists about 80,000 clones, roughly 91% occurring once. Germline V gene sequence: CDR1 LNHDA, CDR2 SQIVND (reference sequence). V was pared by 3 bases and J by 2 bases, with 4 bases of the junction left unmatched. This CDR3 comprises 15 residues. This TCR was sampled from an adult with an advanced solid tumor such as melanoma, head and neck, liver or kidney cancer. The V gene is TRBV19, the J gene TRBJ1-5; 7 nucleotides match TRBD1. The starting material was CD4+ or CD8+ T cells sorted from blood, obtained in a trial of the OX40 agonist ivuxolimab. CDR3 region: CASSIRQGGNQPQHF. CDR3 bases: TGTGCCAGTAGTATCAGACAGGGTGGCAATCAGCCCCAGCATTTT.